This T cell receptor beta chain comes out of a study of blood T cell repertoires in COVID-19. Study overall: Researchers got acute and convalescent COVID-19 samples from the United States, Italy and Spain. Sources were T cells, B-cell-depleted T cells, or PBMCs; the material itself was cDNA or gDNA.

The V gene's germline CDR1 is WSHSY and CDR2 SAAADI. Trimming left V 0 bases short and J 4 bases short, with 18 bases between. The CDR3 is 17 amino acids. TCRdb keeps only in-frame clones here, not all; method: immunoSEQ multiplex PCR. The data contain roughly 390,000 clones, around 87% of them seen just once; the ten biggest clones take up about 10%. The genes are TRBV10-2 and TRBJ2-5; D may be TRBD2 (6 bases). The sequence derives from a woman aged 25 to 39 with COVID-19, enrolled during active disease. Sequenced material: peripheral blood. The CDR3 DNA reads TGCGCCAGCAGTGAGTCCAGTGTGGGAGGCGGAGGAGAGACCCAGTACTTC. Its protein product is CASSESSVGGGGETQYF.